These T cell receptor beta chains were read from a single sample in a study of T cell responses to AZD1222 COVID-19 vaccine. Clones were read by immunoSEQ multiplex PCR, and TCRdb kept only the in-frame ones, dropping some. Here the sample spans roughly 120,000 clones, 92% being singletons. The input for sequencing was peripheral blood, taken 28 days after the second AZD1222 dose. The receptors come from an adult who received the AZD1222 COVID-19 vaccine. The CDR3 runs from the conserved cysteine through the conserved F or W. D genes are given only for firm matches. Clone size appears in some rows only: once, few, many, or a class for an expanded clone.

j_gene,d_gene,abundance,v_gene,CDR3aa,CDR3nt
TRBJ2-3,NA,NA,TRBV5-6,CASSLAPQSTDTQYF,TGTGCCAGCAGCTTGGCCCCCCAGAGCACAGATACGCAGTATTTT
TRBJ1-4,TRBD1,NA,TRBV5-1,CASSVGQPPETNEKLFF,TGCGCCAGCAGCGTGGGACAGCCCCCTGAAACTAATGAAAAACTGTTTTTT
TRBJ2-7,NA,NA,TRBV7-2,CASSFMATGVGEQYF,TGTGCCAGCAGCTTTATGGCTACAGGTGTGGGAGAGCAGTACTTC
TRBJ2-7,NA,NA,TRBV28,CASAGRGEFYEQYF,TGTGCCAGCGCGGGGCGGGGTGAATTCTACGAGCAGTACTTC
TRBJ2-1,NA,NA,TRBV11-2,CASSLVQYNEQFF,TGTGCCAGCAGCTTAGTCCAGTACAATGAGCAGTTCTTC
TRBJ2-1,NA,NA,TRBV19,CASSGQNHNEQFF,TGTGCCAGTAGCGGACAAAACCACAATGAGCAGTTCTTC
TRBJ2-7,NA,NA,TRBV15,CATSTQRSSSLEQYF,TGTGCCACCAGCACCCAGAGAAGTAGTTCCCTCGAGCAGTACTTC
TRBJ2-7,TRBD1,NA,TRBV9,CASSPRDRVSEQYF,TGTGCCAGCAGCCCGCGGGACAGGGTAAGCGAGCAGTACTTC
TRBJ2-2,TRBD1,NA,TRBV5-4,CASSPKRGQGYKVGELFF,TGTGCCAGCAGCCCGAAACGGGGACAGGGATACAAGGTCGGGGAGCTGTTTTTT
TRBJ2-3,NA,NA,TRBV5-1,CASSLGASTDTQYF,TGCGCCAGCAGCTTGGGGGCTAGCACAGATACGCAGTATTTT
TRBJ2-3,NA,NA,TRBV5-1,CASSLVLGTDTQYF,TGCGCCAGCAGCTTGGTTCTAGGCACAGATACGCAGTATTTT
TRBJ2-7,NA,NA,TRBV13,CASSLGDSNYEQYF,TGTGCCAGCAGCTTAGGGGACAGTAACTACGAGCAGTACTTC
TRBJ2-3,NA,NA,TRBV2,CASSEAIAAGTDTQYF,TGTGCCAGCAGTGAGGCTATTGCGGCAGGCACAGATACGCAGTATTTT
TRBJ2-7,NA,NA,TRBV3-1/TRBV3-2,CASSPGTPSYEQYF,TGTGCCAGCAGCCCCGGGACTCCCTCCTACGAGCAGTACTTC
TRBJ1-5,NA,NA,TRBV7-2,CASSPPGPSSNQPQHF,TGTGCCAGCAGCCCCCCGGGTCCATCAAGCAATCAGCCCCAGCATTTT
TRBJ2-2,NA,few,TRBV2,CASSAGGLLAGELFF,TGTGCCAGCAGTGCTGGGGGTCTTTTGGCCGGGGAGCTGTTTTTT
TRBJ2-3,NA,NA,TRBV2,CASSVPGSHSTDTQYF,TGTGCCAGCAGTGTGCCAGGATCCCATAGCACAGATACGCAGTATTTT
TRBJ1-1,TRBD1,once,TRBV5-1,CASSWGKGQRDTEAFF,TGCGCCAGCAGCTGGGGCAAGGGACAGAGGGACACTGAAGCTTTCTTT
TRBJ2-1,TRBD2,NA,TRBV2,CASSEIGLAGHEQFF,TGTGCCAGCAGTGAAATTGGACTAGCGGGCCATGAGCAGTTCTTC
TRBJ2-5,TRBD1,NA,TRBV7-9,CASSLDPRQGVDQETQYF,TGTGCCAGCAGCTTAGACCCACGGCAGGGGGTCGACCAAGAGACCCAGTACTTC
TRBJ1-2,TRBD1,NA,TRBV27,CASSSIKDREKPNYGYTF,TGTGCCAGCAGCTCTATTAAAGACAGGGAGAAACCGAACTATGGCTACACCTTC
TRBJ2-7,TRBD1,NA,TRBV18,CASSSGTDPYEQYF,TGTGCCAGCTCTTCCGGGACAGACCCCTACGAGCAGTACTTC
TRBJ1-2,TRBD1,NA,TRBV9,CASSDDRGGYGYTF,TGTGCCAGCAGCGATGACAGGGGGGGTTATGGCTACACCTTC
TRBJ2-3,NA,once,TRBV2,CASQEVIGTDTQYF,TGTGCCTCCCAGGAGGTCATAGGCACAGATACGCAGTATTTT
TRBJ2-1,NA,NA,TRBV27,CASSPGLGGEFF,TGTGCCAGCAGTCCCGGACTAGGGGGGGAGTTCTTC
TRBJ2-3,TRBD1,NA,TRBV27,CASRSQGQTTDTQYF,TGTGCCAGCAGGAGCCAGGGACAGACCACAGATACGCAGTATTTT
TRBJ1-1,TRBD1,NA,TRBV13,CASSFEGATFSEAFF,TGTGCCAGCAGCTTTGAGGGGGCGACGTTCTCTGAAGCTTTCTTT
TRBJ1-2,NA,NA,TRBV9,CASSVDEYGYTF,TGTGCCAGCAGCGTAGACGAATATGGCTACACCTTC
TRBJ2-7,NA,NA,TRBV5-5,CASSLEGGPYEQYF,TGTGCCAGCAGCTTGGAGGGGGGTCCATACGAGCAGTACTTC
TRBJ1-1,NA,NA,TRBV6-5,CASKPPGHALEAFF,TGTGCCAGCAAACCACCGGGACACGCCCTTGAAGCTTTCTTT
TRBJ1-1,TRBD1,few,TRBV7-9,CASSARDRGTEAFF,TGTGCCAGCAGCGCCCGGGACAGGGGTACTGAAGCTTTCTTT
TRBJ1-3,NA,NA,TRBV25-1,CASSEGHSGNTIYF,TGTGCCAGCAGTGAAGGACACTCTGGAAACACCATATATTTT
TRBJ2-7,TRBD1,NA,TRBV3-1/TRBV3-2,CASSQAWDSGEQYF,TGTGCCAGCAGCCAAGCGTGGGACAGCGGCGAGCAGTACTTC
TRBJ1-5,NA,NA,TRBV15,CATSRDSVNQPQHF,TGTGCCACCAGCAGAGATTCGGTCAATCAGCCCCAGCATTTT